A single sample is the source of the 20 T cell receptor beta chains below, sequenced in a study of cytomegalovirus exposure and HLA in healthy donors. Primers for the PCR totalled 60 Vbeta and 13 Jbeta. The table came from immunoSEQ multiplex PCR; TCRdb's copy has only in-frame clones and leaves some out. The sample shows roughly 100,000 clones, roughly four fifths of them seen only once. The sample taken for sequencing was PBMCs. These receptors all stem from a man between 40 and 49 years old in good health and CMV-seronegative.

This clone came up once. The chain couples TRBV10-2 to TRBJ1-2; 7 nucleotides match TRBD1. The CDR3 has 15 residues. J gave up 0 bases and V 6 bases, and 7 bases lay outside the gene matches. Germline CDR1 reads WSHSY; CDR2 reads SAAADI. The CDR3 DNA reads TGCGCCAGCAGACCCGACACAGGGGCTAACTATGGCTACACCTTC. Encoded protein: CASRPDTGANYGYTF.

V gene TRBV6-5 combines with J gene TRBJ2-2; TRBD2 agrees at 7 bases. Per germline, CDR1 MNHEY and CDR2 SVGAGI. The CDR3 covers 13 residues. J gave up 7 bases and V 2 bases, and 1 base lay outside the gene matches. The CDR3 here is CASSYGGVGELFF. CDR3 sequence (DNA): TGTGCCAGCAGTTACGGGGGGGTCGGGGAGCTGTTTTTT.

This clone was detected a few times. This sequence joins TRBV5-1 and TRBJ1-2; D remains ambiguous. Germline assignment: CDR1 SGHRS and CDR2 YFSETQ. The CDR3 extends over 14 amino acids. The V end was cut by 1 base, the J end by 2 bases, with 9 bases between. The CDR3 DNA reads TGCGCCAGCAGCTTGCAGGCGACCAACTATGGCTACACCTTC. Its translation is CASSLQATNYGYTF.

This sequence joins TRBV7-6 and TRBJ2-2; 10 bases fit TRBD2. CDR1 and CDR2 from the germline V gene are SGHVS and FNYEAQ. This CDR3 is 17 amino acids long. V trimming: 2 bases; J trimming: 4 bases; junction bases outside the gene matches: 7. The CDR3: CASSLFPSGGGTGELFF. For the CDR3, the DNA is TGTGCCAGCAGCTTATTCCCCAGCGGGGGGGGCACCGGGGAGCTGTTTTTT.

The chain recombines TRBV11-3 with TRBJ2-3; 7 bases are a match to TRBD2. Germline V gene data show CDR1 as SGHNT and CDR2 as YENEEA. This CDR3 is 14 amino acids long. J was trimmed by 0 bases and V by 7 bases; bases with no gene match: 4. CDR3 nucleotides: TGTGCCAGCATGGGCGGGGGTAGCACAGATACGCAGTATTTT. Residues: CASMGGGSTDTQYF.

The chain employs TRBV5-4 and TRBJ1-3; D remains unclear. V was shortened by 0 bases and J by 1 base, with 8 bases between the two germline ends. The V gene's germline CDR1 is SGHNT and CDR2 YYREEE (reference sequence). The CDR3 covers 15 residues. Here the CDR3 DNA reads TGTGCCAGCAGCTTGGGCAGGCCATCTGGAAACACCATATATTTT. It is translated as CASSLGRPSGNTIYF. Looking up the rest from reference TRBV5-4 and TRBJ1-3 gives the full variable domain: ETGVTQSPTHLIKTRGQQVTLRCSSQSGHNTVSWYQQALGQGPQFIFQYYREEENGRGNFPPRFSGLQFPNYSSELNVNALELDDSALYLCASSLGRPSGNTIYFGEGSWLTVV.

The chain joins TRBV7-2 to TRBJ2-5; a weak D match, TRBD1 (5 bases). The germline V and J ends were trimmed by 8 bases and 5 bases, with 9 bases remaining between them. CDR3 size: 11 residues. Germline-derived CDR1 and CDR2 are SGHTA and FQGNSA. DNA of the CDR3: TGTGCCAGCTCACCAGGGGAGACCCAGTACTTC. Translated, it gives CASSPGETQYF.

This clone was counted a few times. This rearrangement joins TRBV9 to TRBJ2-5, with 8 bases matching TRBD1. CDR1 is SGDLS, CDR2 YYNGEE, per germline. The CDR3 runs to 15 residues. With 2 bases clipped from V and 5 bases from J, the junction kept 8 bases outside the gene matches. The CDR3 protein is CASSVYRGLYETQYF. The CDR3 DNA sequence: TGTGCCAGCAGCGTCTACAGGGGGTTGTATGAGACCCAGTACTTC.

The chain carries TRBV29-1 and TRBJ2-7; 10 nucleotides match TRBD2. The CDR3 has 14 amino acids. The ends lost 8 bases at V and 0 bases at J; junction bases unmatched: 7. Germline CDR1 SQVTM, CDR2 ANQGSEA. CDR3 bases: TGCAGCACCTCAAGACTAGCGGGCTCCTACGAGCAGTACTTC. Translated, it gives CSTSRLAGSYEQYF.

This clone occurred once. The genes are TRBV15 and TRBJ2-1; 7 bases are a match to TRBD2. This CDR3 contains 13 residues. V lost 3 bases to trimming and J lost 6 bases; unmatched junction nucleotides: 2. Germline values: CDR1 LNHNV, CDR2 YYDKDF (reference sequence). In DNA form, the CDR3 reads TGTGCCACCAGCAGCGGGGGGTCCAATGAGCAGTTCTTC. It codes for CATSSGGSNEQFF.

This clone was recorded a few times. The V gene is TRBV27, the J gene TRBJ2-3; TRBD2 agrees at 9 bases. The V gene end was trimmed by 3 bases and the J gene end by 4 bases; junction bases not matched to a gene: 5. Germline CDR1 is MNHEY and CDR2 is SMNVEV (reference sequence). The CDR3 contains 15 residues. DNA for the CDR3: TGTGCCAGCAGTTTGGGCGGGAGGGCCCCAGATACGCAGTATTTT. Encoded protein: CASSLGGRAPDTQYF.

This clone was found once. This rearrangement joins TRBV4-1 to TRBJ1-5, with a weak D call TRBD1 (6 bases). V was trimmed by 0 bases and J by 3 bases, leaving 12 bases between them. CDR1 MGHRA and CDR2 YSYEKL come from the germline V gene. This CDR3 region has 16 residues. The CDR3 here is CASSQDDRTNNQPQHF. CDR3 sequence (DNA): TGCGCCAGCAGCCAAGATGACAGGACCAACAATCAGCCCCAGCATTTT.

V gene TRBV15 combines with J gene TRBJ2-7; the D is unclear. Germline V gene lookup returns CDR1 LNHNV and CDR2 YYDKDF (reference sequence). This CDR3 is 14 amino acids long. V lost 0 bases and J lost 2, with 8 bases in between. Here the CDR3 DNA reads TGTGCCACCAGCAGAGAGAGACATACCTACGAGCAGTACTTC. Protein product: CATSRERHTYEQYF.

This clone was seen just once. The genes are TRBV6-1 and TRBJ1-5; 9 nucleotides match TRBD1. Trimming at V came to 5 bases and at J to 6 bases, leaving 5 bases not matched to a gene. Germline V gene data show CDR1 as MNHNS and CDR2 as SASEGT. The CDR3 is made up of 14 amino acids. The CDR3 bases are TGTGCCAGCAGTAGGGGACAGGGCAGTCAGCCCCAGCATTTT. Encoded protein: CASSRGQGSQPQHF.

J is TRBJ2-7 and V is TRBV4-3; D unclear. The germline V gene encodes CDR1 LGHNA and CDR2 YSLEER. The germline V and J ends were trimmed by 1 base and 2 bases, with 12 bases remaining between them. CDR3 length: 15 residues. The chain's CDR3 is CASSQVPSDTYEQYF. The CDR3, as DNA: TGCGCCAGCAGCCAAGTACCCAGTGACACCTACGAGCAGTACTTC.

This clone was seen ten or more times. V and J are TRBV2 and TRBJ1-5; D is uncertain. This CDR3 comprises 12 residues. CDR1 SNHLY and CDR2 FYNNEI come from the germline V gene. V shed 6 bases and J shed 7 bases, with 10 bases lying between them. The CDR3 coding sequence is TGTGCCAGCAGCGGACCGGGACAGCCCCAGCATTTT. This encodes CASSGPGQPQHF.

This clone was counted between two and nine times. J is TRBJ1-4 and V is TRBV27; possibly TRBD1 for D (6 bases). Trimming pared 3 bases from V and 0 bases from J, leaving 14 bases between. There are 17 residues in the CDR3. Germline V gene sequence: CDR1 MNHEY, CDR2 SMNVEV (reference sequence). The CDR3 loop is CASSFQGGGATNEKLFF. The CDR3 region has the DNA TGTGCCAGCAGTTTTCAGGGAGGGGGTGCAACTAATGAAAAACTGTTTTTT.

A few counts support this clone. The chain couples TRBV19 to TRBJ2-1, with 9 bases matching TRBD2. The V segment lost 1 base and the J segment 12 bases; nucleotides outside the gene matches: 19. CDR1 and CDR2 (germline): LNHDA, SQIVND (reference sequence). CDR3 size: 18 residues. The CDR3 bases are TGTGCCAGTAGTATAGCTTGGGGGGTATGGGGACTAGCCAGGGGGCAGTTCTTC. The encoded protein is CASSIAWGVWGLARGQFF.

Points on this clone: The sample has other DNA sequences that encode this CDR3 too. The chain carries TRBV4-2 and TRBJ1-6; 9 positions agree with TRBD1. CDR1 is LGHNA and CDR2 is YNFKEQ in the germline V gene. The length of the CDR3 is 14 residues. Germline trimming cut 6 bases from V and 10 bases from J; bases unmatched to any gene: 7. The CDR3 nucleotides read TGTGCCAGCAGGGGAGGACAGGGGAACTCACCCCTCCACTTT. This encodes CASRGGQGNSPLHF.

The chain recombines TRBV7-2 with TRBJ2-1; 7 bases match TRBD1. Trimming removed 2 bases from V and 9 bases from J; junction bases left unmatched: 1. Per the germline V gene, CDR1 is SGHTA and CDR2 is FQGNSA. The CDR3 runs 12 residues. The CDR3 sequence: CASSLRGREQFF. DNA of the CDR3: TGTGCCAGCAGCTTAAGGGGGCGTGAGCAGTTCTTC.